The 29 T cell receptor beta chains listed next were all sequenced from one sample in a study of patients and donors after allogeneic stem cell transplantation. MiXCR, run by TCRdb on the RT-PCR reads, gives a single entry per CDR3 protein. Among hundreds of thousands of distinct CDR3 sequences listed, 16% were seen once. Sequenced: blood, either unsorted or a sorted T cell fraction (not recorded which). These receptors all stem from a human donor who was either an allogeneic HSCT recipient or a stem cell or donor lymphocyte infusion donor (not recorded which). It is not recorded whose cells these are; they may come from a transplant donor.

V gene TRBV5-5 combines with J gene TRBJ2-1; perhaps TRBD1 as D (6 bases). V was trimmed by 3 bases and J by 3 bases, leaving 16 bases between them. Germline V lookup: CDR1 SGHKS, CDR2 YYEKEE (reference sequence). The CDR3 consists of 16 residues. The DNA for the CDR3 is TGTGCCAGCAGCTCTAACAGGGAGTGGTTCTACAATGAGCAGTTCTTC. Its translation is CASSSNREWFYNEQFF. The full variable domain, with the rest looked up from reference TRBV5-5 and TRBJ2-1, is DAGVTQSPTHLIKTRGQQVTLRCSPISGHKSVSWYQQVLGQGPQFIFQYYEKEERGRGNFPDRFSARQFPNYSSELNVNALLLGDSALYLCASSSNREWFYNEQFFGPGTRLTVL.

This chain joins TRBV10-3 and TRBJ2-3; D call uncertain. The V end was cut by 6 bases, the J end by 5 bases, with 18 bases between. The length of the CDR3 is 15 residues. Per the germline V gene, CDR1 is ENHRY and CDR2 is SYGVKD. This CDR3 is CAISGDLQGRDTQYF. The CDR3 DNA sequence: TGTGCCATCAGCGGCGACCTACAAGGCAGAGATACGCAGTATTTT.

The chain couples TRBV6-1 to TRBJ1-6; no reliable D call. Germline values: CDR1 MNHNS, CDR2 SASEGT. There are 16 residues in the CDR3. Deletions cut 6 bases from V and 7 bases from J, with 19 bases between. This chain's CDR3 is CASSRGRRRANSPLHF. In DNA form, the CDR3 reads TGTGCCAGCAGCCGCGGACGGAGGAGGGCCAATTCACCCCTCCACTTT.

The chain has TRBV6-2 or TRBV6-3 and TRBJ1-2; no firm D call. The CDR3 totals 16 residues. Germline loops: CDR1 MNHEY, CDR2 SVGEGT. V was shortened by 4 bases and J by 5 bases, with 20 bases between the two germline ends. Here the CDR3 DNA reads TGTGCCAGCAGTTTGAGAGTGCCGAAATTTGGTTATGGCTACACCTTC. It specifies CASSLRVPKFGYGYTF.

CDR3 protein: CASSPGEGYGYTF. The DNA for the CDR3 is TGTGCCAGCTCACCGGGCGAGGGGTATGGCTACACCTTC. This chain connects TRBV18 to TRBJ1-2, with D possibly TRBD1 on 5 matching bases. In germline, CDR1 is KGHSH, CDR2 LQKENI. V dropped 3 bases and J dropped 5 bases, with 10 bases sitting between them. CDR3 size: 13 residues.

This clonotype was detected a few times. The J gene is TRBJ1-2, the V gene TRBV29-1; 9 bases match TRBD1. Per the germline V gene, CDR1 is SQVTM and CDR2 is ANQGSEA. J gave up 2 bases and V 7 bases, and 14 bases lay outside the gene matches. The CDR3 covers 16 residues. In nucleotides, the CDR3 is TGCAGCGCCCGAAGGCGCCACAGGGGGCGAAACTATGGCTACACCTTC. This codes for CSARRRHRGRNYGYTF. Variable domain in full (rest from reference TRBV29-1 and TRBJ1-2): SAVISQKPSRDICQRGTSLTIQCQVDSQVTMMFWYRQQPGQSLTLIATANQGSEATYESGFVIDKFPISRPNLTFSTLTVSNMSPEDSSIYLCSARRRHRGRNYGYTFGSGTRLTVV.

There are many counts of this clonotype. The chain employs TRBV29-1 and TRBJ2-1; 7 nucleotides agree with TRBD2. Germline values: CDR1 SQVTM, CDR2 ANQGSEA. The V gene end was trimmed by 0 bases and the J gene end by 6 bases; junction bases not matched to a gene: 17. The CDR3 contains 18 residues. The CDR3 sequence: CSVEDGALLAGLINEQFF. In DNA, the CDR3 is TGCAGCGTTGAAGATGGAGCCCTGTTAGCGGGTCTTATCAATGAGCAGTTCTTC.

The chain employs TRBV4-1 and TRBJ2-5; no reliable D call. CDR3 length: 13 residues. The germline CDR1 and CDR2 sequences are MGHRA and YSYEKL. Trimming shortened V by 1 base and J by 4 bases, and 7 bases separated the two germline ends. CDR3: CASSQVVVETQYF. CDR3 in DNA: TGCGCCAGCAGCCAAGTTGTGGTAGAGACCCAGTACTTC.

This clonotype occurred a few times. This chain joins TRBV11-2 and TRBJ1-5; a weak D match, TRBD1 (5 bases). Trimming removed 5 bases from V and 6 bases from J, with 23 bases in between. This CDR3 has 17 residues. CDR1 is SGHAT, CDR2 FQNNGV, per germline. CDR3 protein: CASSPHRGPRQGQPQHF. The DNA of the CDR3 is TGTGCCAGCAGCCCACATCGGGGACCAAGACAAGGTCAGCCCCAGCATTTT.

This clonotype was counted ten times or more. V and J are TRBV29-1 and TRBJ2-2; no reliable D call. The V gene's germline CDR1 is SQVTM and CDR2 ANQGSEA. Deletions cut 4 bases from V and 2 bases from J, with 8 bases between. CDR3 size: 13 residues. CDR3 nucleotides: TGCAGCGTTGGCACAAGAAACACCGGGGAGCTGTTTTTT. Protein product: CSVGTRNTGELFF.

This clonotype occurred a few times. This may be a read error, as it is one base from a much larger clone. The chain is built from TRBV5-1 and TRBJ2-1, with TRBD1 matching 7 bases. With 0 bases clipped from V and 4 bases from J, the junction kept 1 base outside the gene matches. The germline V gene encodes CDR1 SGHRS and CDR2 YFSETQ. The CDR3 runs 14 residues. Written as DNA, the CDR3 is TGCGCCAGCAGCTTGGGGGACAGATACAATGAGCAGTTCTTC. The encoded protein is CASSLGDRYNEQFF.

This clonotype was counted many times. A junction boundary mismatches the germline segment, possibly from a read error. This sequence joins TRBV7-9 and TRBJ1-1; D gene unclear. The CDR3 runs to 11 residues. Germline V gives CDR1 SEHNR, CDR2 FQNEAQ (reference sequence). The DNA for the CDR3 is TGTGCCAGCAGTTTAGGGTCTGAAGCTTTCTTT. It is translated as CASSLGSEAFF.

The chain couples TRBV12-3 or TRBV12-4 to TRBJ1-2; no clear D. Trimming removed 1 base at V and 0 bases at J, with 9 bases between. The CDR3 is 15 residues long. In DNA, the CDR3 is TGTGCCAGCAGTTTAGTCGAGAGTTCTAACTATGGCTACACCTTC. The encoded protein is CASSLVESSNYGYTF.

This clonotype occurred many times. V usage is TRBV6-2 or TRBV6-3 and J usage is TRBJ2-7, with D perhaps matching TRBD1 (5 bases). The germline CDR1 and CDR2 sequences are MNHEY and SVGEGT. Trimming cost V 5 bases and J 9 bases, with 17 bases left between them. This CDR3 has 13 amino acids. This CDR3 reads CASSTGPSYRQYF. As DNA, the CDR3 is TGTGCCAGCAGTACAGGACCATCGTACAGGCAGTACTTC.

This clonotype has just a few counts. The V and J genes are TRBV3-1 and TRBJ1-6; a weak D match, TRBD1 (5 bases). The CDR3 sequence is 14 residues long. With 6 bases removed from V and 5 bases from J, the gap between germline ends came to 11 bases. Germline V gene data show CDR1 as LGHDT and CDR2 as YNNKEL (reference sequence). CDR3 amino acids: CASRDRDHNSPLHF. The DNA for the CDR3 is TGTGCCAGCAGAGACCGGGACCATAATTCACCCCTCCACTTT.

The chain is built from TRBV7-9 and TRBJ2-1; TRBD1 matches at 8 bases. This CDR3 has 12 residues. The germline V gene encodes CDR1 SEHNR and CDR2 FQNEAQ (reference sequence). J lost 15 bases, V lost 4 bases, and 8 bases had no gene match. The CDR3 loop reads CASSSPDRVPFF. For the CDR3, the DNA is TGTGCCAGCAGCTCTCCGGACAGGGTCCCGTTCTTC.

This clonotype was counted once. CDR3 nucleotides: TGCGCCAGCAGCCAAGATACTTCGGGGGGCGCCTCCACAGATACGCAGTATTTT. Its protein product is CASSQDTSGGASTDTQYF. This chain links TRBV4-3 with TRBJ2-3, with D perhaps matching TRBD2 (7 bases). Looked up from germline, CDR1 is LGHNA and CDR2 is YSLEER. The CDR3 is made up of 18 amino acids. Trimming pared 0 bases from V and 2 bases from J, leaving 18 bases between.

The table lists this clonotype with many counts. The gene calls are TRBV5-6 and TRBJ2-3; no definite D call. Germline V gene data show CDR1 as SGHDT and CDR2 as YYEEEE. Trimming stripped 1 base from V and 0 bases from J, with 12 bases between. This CDR3 spans 16 amino acids. The CDR3 bases are TGTGCCAGCAGCTTGCTTGGCAGTTCTAGCACAGATACGCAGTATTTT. Its translation: CASSLLGSSSTDTQYF.

The table lists this clonotype with a few counts. The chain is built from TRBV2 and TRBJ2-5; 12 nucleotides agree with TRBD2. V was pared by 4 bases and J by 4 bases, with 1 base of the junction left unmatched. Germline assignment: CDR1 SNHLY and CDR2 FYNNEI. The CDR3 extends over 14 amino acids. CDR3 DNA sequence: TGTGCCAGCAGTGGGGGACTAGCGGGAGAGACCCAGTACTTC. This translates into CASSGGLAGETQYF.

There are a few counts of this clonotype. The V call is TRBV28, the J call TRBJ2-5; D perhaps matches TRBD2 (5 bases). Trimming left V 3 bases short and J 1 base short, with 12 bases between. This CDR3 comprises 15 residues. Germline V gene lookup returns CDR1 MDHEN and CDR2 SYDVKM. The chain's CDR3 is CASSFWESGQETQYF. The CDR3 coding sequence is TGTGCCAGCAGTTTTTGGGAGTCGGGCCAAGAGACCCAGTACTTC.

This clonotype was detected a few times. The chain is built from TRBV6-1 and TRBJ2-2, with 11 bases fitting TRBD1. The CDR3 extends over 16 amino acids. J was trimmed by 2 bases and V by 7 bases; bases with no gene match: 6. Germline CDR1 MNHNS, CDR2 SASEGT. CDR3 amino acids: CASTWTGGDNTGELFF. In DNA, the CDR3 is TGTGCCAGCACCTGGACAGGGGGCGATAACACCGGGGAGCTGTTTTTT.

V usage is TRBV29-1 and J usage is TRBJ2-5; D could derive from TRBD1 or TRBD2 (5 bases each). Germline loops: CDR1 SQVTM, CDR2 ANQGSEA. The CDR3 has 13 residues. V lost 5 bases and J 2 bases, leaving 12 bases between the germline ends. CDR3 residues: CSVPGRLQETQYF. The CDR3 DNA reads TGCAGCGTTCCGGGACGGCTTCAAGAGACCCAGTACTTC.

The chain uses TRBV6-2 or TRBV6-3 and TRBJ1-5; D might be TRBD1 (5 bases). Germline values: CDR1 MNHEY, CDR2 SVGEGT. Deletions cut 2 bases from V and 4 bases from J, with 9 bases between. This CDR3 is 14 amino acids long. This CDR3 reads CASSYGGRNQPQHF. The DNA for the CDR3 is TGTGCCAGCAGTTACGGGGGTCGGAATCAGCCCCAGCATTTT.

This clonotype was picked up many times. The chain has TRBV4-1 and TRBJ2-3; maybe TRBD2 (6 bases). Germline assignment: CDR1 MGHRA and CDR2 YSYEKL. The CDR3 is made up of 17 amino acids. V was pared by 1 base and J by 4 bases, with 18 bases between. The CDR3 coding sequence is TGCGCCAGCAGCCAAGTACTCAGGGAGGTGGTTCCAGATACGCAGTATTTT. Translated: CASSQVLREVVPDTQYF.

This chain connects TRBV5-1 to TRBJ2-5; unclear D gene. Germline CDR1 and CDR2: SGHRS and YFSETQ. The CDR3 sequence is 14 residues long. With 1 base removed from V and 2 bases from J, the gap between germline ends came to 9 bases. The chain's CDR3 is CASSLYHYQETQYF. DNA of the CDR3: TGCGCCAGCAGCTTGTACCACTATCAAGAGACCCAGTACTTC.

This clonotype was counted between two and nine times. J is TRBJ1-6 and V is TRBV3-1; D is unclear. This CDR3 spans 13 amino acids. Trimming pared 1 base from V and 11 bases from J, leaving 9 bases between. Germline V gene lookup returns CDR1 LGHDT and CDR2 YNNKEL (reference sequence). The chain's CDR3 is CASSQGELAPLHF. For the CDR3, the DNA is TGTGCCAGCAGCCAAGGAGAACTTGCACCCCTCCACTTT.

This clonotype has just a few counts. The CDR3 region is CASSERDKGNQPQHF. The CDR3 nucleotides read TGTGCCAGCAGTGAAAGGGACAAGGGAAATCAGCCCCAGCATTTT. This chain joins TRBV2 and TRBJ1-5; a possible D gene is TRBD1 (6 bases). The CDR3 is made up of 15 amino acids. V was pared by 2 bases and J by 4 bases, with 12 bases between. The germline gives CDR1 SNHLY, CDR2 FYNNEI.

In its sample, this clonotype was seen a few times. V is TRBV5-6 and J is TRBJ2-3, with 7 bases lining up with TRBD2. The germline V gene has CDR1 SGHDT and CDR2 YYEEEE. V lost 0 bases, J lost 3 bases, and 7 bases stayed unmatched. The CDR3 is 16 residues long. The CDR3 loop is CASSLGRGGRTDTQYF. The CDR3 bases are TGTGCCAGCAGCTTGGGGCGTGGCGGGAGAACAGATACGCAGTATTTT.

This clonotype appeared a few times. The V and J genes are TRBV3-1 and TRBJ2-4; 7 bases agree with TRBD2. In germline, CDR1 is LGHDT, CDR2 YNNKEL (reference sequence). This CDR3 is 14 amino acids long. J was trimmed by 8 bases and V by 4 bases; bases with no gene match: 8. In DNA, the CDR3 is TGTGCCAGCAGCCTCCGGCGGGGGATAGACATTCAGTACTTC. It encodes CASSLRRGIDIQYF. The full variable domain, with the rest looked up from reference TRBV3-1 and TRBJ2-4, is DTAVSQTPKYLVTQMGNDKSIKCEQNLGHDTMYWYKQDSKKFLKIMFSYNNKELIINETVPNRFSPKSPDKAHLNLHINSLELGDSAVYFCASSLRRGIDIQYFGAGTRLSVL.